These T cell receptor beta chains were read from a single sample in a study of cytomegalovirus exposure and HLA in healthy donors. Profiled with immunoSEQ multiplex PCR; TCRdb holds only in-frame clones, not every one. The data show under 200,000 clones, with 75% to 85% seen just once and approximately 0.36% held by the top ten. The specimen sequenced was PBMCs. Receptors were obtained from a male donor in good health and CMV-seropositive. The CDR3 runs from the conserved cysteine through the conserved F or W. The order of the fields is clone size, J gene, D gene, V gene, CDR3 protein, CDR3 DNA. A D gene is named only where the DNA matches it firmly. Not every row has a clone size; where given, it reads once, few, many or a size class.

size: NA; J: TRBJ1-5; D: NA; V: TRBV6-4; CDR3: CASRANSGQPQHF; DNA: TGTGCCAGCAGGGCAAATTCAGGACAGCCCCAGCATTTT
size: NA; J: TRBJ2-1; D: NA; V: TRBV4-3; CDR3: CASSQEVLSGSFF; DNA: TGCGCCAGCAGCCAAGAGGTTCTTAGCGGTTCATTCTTC
size: NA; J: TRBJ2-7; D: TRBD1; V: TRBV29-1; CDR3: CSVEDGRGLYEQYF; DNA: TGCAGCGTTGAAGATGGCAGGGGGCTCTACGAGCAGTACTTC
size: NA; J: TRBJ1-3; D: TRBD1; V: TRBV7-6; CDR3: CASSSGTGSSTFSGNTIYF; DNA: TGTGCCAGCTCCTCAGGGACAGGATCCTCTACTTTCTCTGGAAACACCATATATTTT
size: NA; J: TRBJ1-5; D: TRBD1; V: TRBV4-3; CDR3: CASGDRVGNQPQHF; DNA: TGCGCCAGCGGGGACAGGGTCGGGAATCAGCCCCAGCATTTT
size: NA; J: TRBJ1-5; D: TRBD1; V: TRBV4-1; CDR3: CASSQDSRGLYEPQHF; DNA: TGCGCCAGCAGCCAAGATTCCAGGGGGTTATACGAGCCCCAGCATTTT
size: NA; J: TRBJ2-6; D: NA; V: TRBV7-3; CDR3: CASTQSSLLLSGANVLTF; DNA: TGTGCCAGCACCCAATCGAGCCTTTTGCTCTCTGGGGCCAACGTCCTGACTTTC
size: NA; J: TRBJ1-2; D: NA; V: TRBV28; CDR3: CACEQTNYGYTF; DNA: TGTGCCTGCGAACAGACAAACTATGGCTACACCTTC
size: once; J: TRBJ2-7; D: NA; V: TRBV6-5; CDR3: CASSSLRDISYEQYF; DNA: TGTGCCAGCAGTTCCCTCCGGGACATCTCCTACGAGCAGTACTTC
size: NA; J: TRBJ2-7; D: NA; V: TRBV15; CDR3: CATSRGESYEQYF; DNA: TGTGCCACCAGCAGAGGGGAGTCCTACGAGCAGTACTTC
size: NA; J: TRBJ2-1; D: NA; V: TRBV4-1; CDR3: CASSQLDNEQFF; DNA: TGCGCCAGCAGTCAACTAGACAATGAGCAGTTCTTC
size: NA; J: TRBJ1-6; D: NA; V: TRBV7-9; CDR3: CASSPSEGDSPLHF; DNA: TGTGCCAGCAGCCCATCGGAAGGGGATTCACCCCTCCACTTT
size: NA; J: TRBJ2-2; D: NA; V: TRBV5-6; CDR3: CASSLGGPSGELFF; DNA: TGTGCCAGCAGCTTGGGCGGCCCATCCGGGGAGCTGTTTTTT
size: NA; J: TRBJ1-1; D: TRBD1; V: TRBV10-3; CDR3: CAIRTGLNTEAFF; DNA: TGTGCCATCAGGACAGGGTTGAACACTGAAGCTTTCTTT
size: NA; J: TRBJ2-5; D: TRBD2; V: TRBV2; CDR3: CASNPPGGTGDQETQYF; DNA: TGTGCCAGCAACCCGCCGGGGGGGACCGGTGATCAAGAGACCCAGTACTTC
size: NA; J: TRBJ1-1; D: NA; V: TRBV6-5; CDR3: CASSYPGHRAFF; DNA: TGTGCCAGCAGTTACCCCGGTCACCGAGCTTTCTTT
size: NA; J: TRBJ2-1; D: TRBD2; V: TRBV28; CDR3: CASILGGAYNEQFF; DNA: TGTGCCAGCATCCTGGGGGGGGCCTACAATGAGCAGTTCTTC
size: NA; J: TRBJ2-6; D: NA; V: TRBV5-6; CDR3: CASSPTPANVLTF; DNA: TGTGCCAGCAGCCCTACCCCGGCCAACGTCCTGACTTTC
size: NA; J: TRBJ2-1; D: NA; V: TRBV7-9; CDR3: CASSLSGFGINNEQFF; DNA: TGTGCCAGCAGCTTGAGCGGTTTCGGCATAAACAATGAGCAGTTCTTC
size: NA; J: TRBJ2-5; D: NA; V: TRBV5-1; CDR3: CASSLASQGRETQYF; DNA: TGCGCCAGCAGCTTGGCCTCCCAGGGCAGAGAGACCCAGTACTTC
size: few; J: TRBJ2-5; D: TRBD2; V: TRBV7-6; CDR3: CASSLALVSSGRKETQYF; DNA: TGTGCCAGCAGCTTAGCGCTCGTGTCTAGCGGGAGGAAAGAGACCCAGTACTTC
size: NA; J: TRBJ2-7; D: TRBD2; V: TRBV5-1; CDR3: CASSSGGSPYEQYF; DNA: TGCGCCAGCAGCTCGGGGGGGTCCCCCTACGAGCAGTACTTC
size: few; J: TRBJ2-1; D: TRBD2; V: TRBV6-6; CDR3: CASSPGLAGYNEQFF; DNA: TGTGCCAGCAGCCCCGGACTAGCGGGTTACAATGAGCAGTTCTTC
size: NA; J: TRBJ2-7; D: NA; V: TRBV28; CDR3: CASSLGGPGHEQYF; DNA: TGTGCCAGCAGCCTCGGGGGTCCAGGGCACGAGCAGTACTTC
size: NA; J: TRBJ2-6; D: NA; V: TRBV5-1; CDR3: CASSGDSVGGANVLTF; DNA: TGCGCCAGCAGCGGGGACTCGGTGGGAGGGGCCAACGTCCTGACTTTC
size: once; J: TRBJ1-5; D: NA; V: TRBV7-3; CDR3: CASSLTGARDQPQHF; DNA: TGTGCCAGCAGCTTAACGGGGGCTCGCGATCAGCCCCAGCATTTT
size: NA; J: TRBJ2-7; D: NA; V: TRBV7-9; CDR3: CASSFHLGGQEQYF; DNA: TGTGCCAGCAGCTTTCACCTCGGGGGGCAAGAGCAGTACTTC
size: NA; J: TRBJ2-7; D: NA; V: TRBV7-2; CDR3: CASSLARAGASEQYF; DNA: TGTGCCAGCAGCTTAGCGAGAGCGGGTGCCTCAGAGCAGTACTTC
size: NA; J: TRBJ2-7; D: TRBD1; V: TRBV5-6; CDR3: CASTLFAGRDRDNSEQYF; DNA: TGTGCCAGCACCTTGTTTGCGGGCCGGGACAGGGACAACAGCGAGCAGTACTTC
size: NA; J: TRBJ1-2; D: TRBD1; V: TRBV6-5; CDR3: CASSKTGVDYGYTF; DNA: TGTGCCAGCAGTAAGACAGGGGTGGACTATGGCTACACCTTC
size: NA; J: TRBJ2-1; D: NA; V: TRBV30; CDR3: CAWSELRAGRNEQFF; DNA: TGTGCCTGGAGTGAGCTACGGGCGGGACGGAATGAGCAGTTCTTC
size: NA; J: TRBJ2-7; D: TRBD2; V: TRBV14; CDR3: CASSQESGLAGGREQYF; DNA: TGTGCCAGCAGCCAAGAGTCTGGACTAGCGGGAGGACGCGAGCAGTACTTC
size: once; J: TRBJ2-2; D: TRBD1; V: TRBV7-3; CDR3: CASSPGTGGNTGELFF; DNA: TGTGCCAGCAGCCCGGGGACAGGGGGGAACACCGGGGAGCTGTTTTTT
size: NA; J: TRBJ1-2; D: TRBD1; V: TRBV4-2; CDR3: CASSQAGQGNYGYTF; DNA: TGTGCCAGCAGCCAAGCGGGACAGGGAAACTATGGCTACACCTTC
size: NA; J: TRBJ1-5; D: TRBD1; V: TRBV11-2; CDR3: CASNPYRGGNQPQHF; DNA: TGTGCCAGCAACCCGTACAGGGGCGGCAATCAGCCCCAGCATTTT
size: NA; J: TRBJ1-2; D: TRBD1; V: TRBV5-1; CDR3: CASSPGTGGASGYTF; DNA: TGCGCCAGCAGCCCGGGGACAGGGGGCGCAAGTGGCTACACCTTC
size: NA; J: TRBJ2-7; D: TRBD2; V: TRBV16; CDR3: CASTTSGDSYEQYF; DNA: TGTGCCAGCACCACTAGCGGGGACTCCTACGAGCAGTACTTC
size: NA; J: TRBJ1-1; D: TRBD1; V: TRBV7-8; CDR3: CASSLVSLSTGGARLRAFF; DNA: TGTGCCAGCAGCTTAGTTTCCTTGTCTACAGGGGGCGCGAGGTTGCGAGCTTTCTTT
size: few; J: TRBJ2-1; D: NA; V: TRBV10-3; CDR3: CAIRDRNNEQFF; DNA: TGTGCCATCAGGGACAGAAACAATGAGCAGTTCTTC
size: NA; J: TRBJ2-1; D: TRBD2; V: TRBV19; CDR3: CASTQRWAGGRNEQFF; DNA: TGTGCCAGTACCCAACGTTGGGCGGGGGGTCGGAATGAGCAGTTCTTC